This TCR beta chain was captured by sequencing in a study of cytomegalovirus exposure and HLA in healthy donors. Study-level points and caveats: Analysis performed later found more than 15,000 TCR beta sequences associated with HLA alleles at 0.05 false discovery rate. It was assumed in the presence/absence analyses that sequencing depth was roughly uniform across donors.

A multiplex PCR was run with 60 Vbeta primers and 13 Jbeta primers. Only in-frame clones appear in the TCRdb table, and some are missing; sequencing was by immunoSEQ multiplex PCR. The sample consists of 150,000 to 200,000 clones, over 80% of them appearing once. This cohort consisted of healthy bone marrow donors. Remarks on this clone: What it recognizes is unknown.

Sequences were obtained from PBMCs. The source is a woman aged 18-29 years in good health and CMV-seronegative.

The CDR3 spells CASSPQGGDSTDTQYF. The CDR3 nucleotides are TGTGCCAGCAGCCCCCAGGGGGGAGACAGCACAGATACGCAGTATTTT. The genes are TRBV7-2 and TRBJ2-3; possible D gene TRBD1, 7 bases. Germline CDR1 and CDR2: SGHTA and FQGNSA. CDR3 length: 16 amino acids. V was clipped by 5 bases and J by 0 bases, with 15 bases between them.